The clone carrying this T cell receptor (beta chain) was seen repeatedly, ten times or more. The target antigen is unknown. This CDR3 has 15 residues. Germline V lookup: CDR1 SGHNT, CDR2 YYREEE (reference sequence). J was trimmed by 4 bases and V by 4 bases; bases with no gene match: 3. This entry comes from a study of early T cells in non-severe SARS-CoV-2 infection. About the research overall: It was bulk RNA from unsorted whole blood that was sequenced, and the chains were unpaired. Study findings and constraints: Anti-spike CD8 responses were favored in VDJdb matching, and private and CD4 specificities were missed.

The TCR library protocol was used to attach unique molecular identifiers. These identifiers were attached to individual cDNA molecules. TCRdb redid the calling of the 5' RACE reads with MiXCR, one entry per CDR3 protein. This sample carries fewer than 65,000 distinct CDR3 sequences, roughly 7.1% of them seen once, and the ten largest clones take under 12%. This TCR was recovered from an adult who was a healthcare worker with PCR-confirmed SARS-CoV-2 infection or an uninfected control (not recorded which). The rearrangement joins TRBV5-4 to TRBJ2-1; TRBD2 matches at 12 bases. Here the sequenced sample was whole blood, taken at baseline. CDR3 sequence reads: CASSRTSGTYNEQFF. The CDR3 region has the DNA TGTGCCAGCAGCCGGACTAGCGGGACTTACAATGAGCAGTTCTTC. The whole variable domain, filled in from reference TRBV5-4 and TRBJ2-1, reads ETGVTQSPTHLIKTRGQQVTLRCSSQSGHNTVSWYQQALGQGPQFIFQYYREEENGRGNFPPRFSGLQFPNYSSELNVNALELDDSALYLCASSRTSGTYNEQFFGPGTRLTVL.